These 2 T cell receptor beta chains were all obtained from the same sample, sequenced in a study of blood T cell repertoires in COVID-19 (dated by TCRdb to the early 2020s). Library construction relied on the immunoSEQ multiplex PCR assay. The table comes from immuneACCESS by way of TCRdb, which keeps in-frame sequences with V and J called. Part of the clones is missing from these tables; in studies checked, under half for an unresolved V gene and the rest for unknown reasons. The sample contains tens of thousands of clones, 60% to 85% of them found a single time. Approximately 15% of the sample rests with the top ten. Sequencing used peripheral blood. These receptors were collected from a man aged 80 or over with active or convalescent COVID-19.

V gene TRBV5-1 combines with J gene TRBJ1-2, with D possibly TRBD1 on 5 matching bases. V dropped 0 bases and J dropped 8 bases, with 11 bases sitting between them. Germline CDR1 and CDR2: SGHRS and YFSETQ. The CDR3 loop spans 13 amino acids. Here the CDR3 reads CASSLEQETGYTF. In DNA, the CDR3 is TGCGCCAGCAGCTTGGAACAGGAAACGGGCTACACCTTC.

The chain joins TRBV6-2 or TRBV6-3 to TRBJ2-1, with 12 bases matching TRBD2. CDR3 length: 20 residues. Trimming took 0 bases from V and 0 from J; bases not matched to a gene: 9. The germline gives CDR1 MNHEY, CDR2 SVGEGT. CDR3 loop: CASSYSLLSSGRASYNEQFF. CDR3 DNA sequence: TGTGCCAGCAGTTACTCACTACTATCTAGCGGGAGGGCCTCCTACAATGAGCAGTTCTTC.